One and the same sample provided the 3 T cell receptor beta chains below, sequenced in a study of T cells in tumors after PD-1 blockade. The repertoire was sequenced with immunoSEQ multiplex PCR; TCRdb's copy has only in-frame clones and lacks some. The sample yields approximately 15,000 clones, roughly 85% seen once. The input for sequencing was PBMCs, taken after anti-PD-1 treatment. These receptors were taken from a human donor with basal cell carcinoma.

This chain joins TRBV28 and TRBJ1-4; the D is unclear. The CDR3 consists of 14 residues. The V end lost 3 bases, the J end lost 7 bases, and 12 bases lay between the germline ends. The germline V gene encodes CDR1 MDHEN and CDR2 SYDVKM. The CDR3 DNA is TGTGCCAGCAGTTTTGGGAGGGAAGGTGAAAAACTGTTTTTT. Translating gives CASSFGREGEKLFF.

The chain links TRBV2 to TRBJ2-3, with D unresolved. The CDR3 length is 12 residues. Deletions cut 4 bases from V and 2 bases from J, with 4 bases between. The V gene's germline CDR1 is SNHLY and CDR2 FYNNEI. CDR3 sequence (DNA): TGTGCCAGCAGTGTTAACACAGATACGCAGTATTTT. It specifies CASSVNTDTQYF. Looking up the rest from reference TRBV2 and TRBJ2-3 gives the full variable domain: EPEVTQTPSHQVTQMGQEVILRCVPISNHLYFYWYRQILGQKVEFLVSFYNNEISEKSEIFDDQFSVERPDGSNFTLKIRSTKLEDSAMYFCASSVNTDTQYFGPGTRLTVL.

The V call is TRBV14, the J call TRBJ1-1, with D unresolved. The germline V and J ends were trimmed by 3 bases and 3 bases, with 5 bases remaining between them. CDR1 SGHDN and CDR2 FVKESK come from the germline V gene. CDR3 size: 12 residues. In DNA form, the CDR3 reads TGTGCCAGCAGCCACAGGTACACTGAAGCTTTCTTT. The encoded protein is CASSHRYTEAFF.